This T cell receptor beta chain was identified during a study of blood T cell repertoires in COVID-19. Study context: T cells, B-cell-depleted T cells, or PBMCs supplied cDNA or gDNA.

TCRdb's copy holds only in-frame clones and misses some; the assay was immunoSEQ multiplex PCR. The sample carries about 140,000 clones, just over 85% recorded once. The CDR3 contains 13 residues. The germline V gene has CDR1 LNHDA and CDR2 SQIVND (reference sequence). V lost 7 bases, J lost 6 bases, and 15 bases lay in between. The TCR was taken from a woman aged 60-75 years with acute or convalescent COVID-19. The V and J genes are TRBV19 and TRBJ1-2, with D possibly being TRBD1 (6 bases). The sample was peripheral blood. CDR3 bases: TGTGCCAGTACCAAAGGGGCAGGGGATGGCTACACCTTC. It yields the protein CASTKGAGDGYTF.